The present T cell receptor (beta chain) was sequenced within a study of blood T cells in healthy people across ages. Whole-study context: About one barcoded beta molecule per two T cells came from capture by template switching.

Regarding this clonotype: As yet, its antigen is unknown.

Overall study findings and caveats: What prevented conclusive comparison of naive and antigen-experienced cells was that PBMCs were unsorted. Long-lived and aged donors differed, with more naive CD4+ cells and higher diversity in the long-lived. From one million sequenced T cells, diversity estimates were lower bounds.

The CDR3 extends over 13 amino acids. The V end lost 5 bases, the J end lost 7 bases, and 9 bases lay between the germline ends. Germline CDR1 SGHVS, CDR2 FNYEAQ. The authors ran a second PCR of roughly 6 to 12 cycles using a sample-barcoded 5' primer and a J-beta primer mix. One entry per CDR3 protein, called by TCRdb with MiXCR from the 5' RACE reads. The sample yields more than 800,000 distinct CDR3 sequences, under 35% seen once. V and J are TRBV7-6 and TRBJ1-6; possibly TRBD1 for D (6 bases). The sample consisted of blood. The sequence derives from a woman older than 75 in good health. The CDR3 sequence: CASSRDTNSPLHF. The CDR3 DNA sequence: TGTGCCAGCAGCCGGGACACCAATTCACCCCTCCACTTT.